One and the same sample provided the 27 T cell receptor beta chains below, sequenced in a study of CD8+CD57+ T cells in acquired aplastic anemia. TCR beta VDJ and CDR3 were profiled, and genomic DNA was the template. TCRdb called the reads again in MiXCR, with one record for every CDR3 protein. This sample has 150,000 to 200,000 distinct CDR3 sequences, with 64% found just once. Sample: sorted CD4+, CD8+, or CD8+CD57+ T cells (not recorded which) from PBMCs. The origin of the receptors is a human donor with severe aplastic anemia or a healthy control (not recorded which).

J is TRBJ1-1 and V is TRBV10-3; possible D gene TRBD1, 6 bases. CDR3 size: 17 residues. The V and J ends lost 0 bases and 1 base respectively, with 15 bases between them. Germline CDR1 ENHRY, CDR2 SYGVKD. CDR3 in DNA: TGTGCCATCAGTGAGTCGTCGGCAGGGGCCCCGAACACTGAAGCTTTCTTT. It codes for CAISESSAGAPNTEAFF.

This clonotype occurred once. The chain has TRBV24-1 and TRBJ1-2, with D possibly TRBD1 on 6 matching bases. This CDR3 contains 15 residues. In germline, CDR1 is KGHDR, CDR2 SFDVKD. V was cut by 2 bases and J by 7 bases, with 16 bases left in between. The CDR3, as DNA: TGTGCCACCAGTGATTCCCCAGGGGATTGGGGTGGCTACACCTTC. The encoded protein is CATSDSPGDWGGYTF.

About this clonotype itself: Its ends do not fully match the called genes, so a read error is possible. The chain is built from TRBV7-7 and TRBJ2-1; weak D call: TRBD1 (6 bases). The CDR3 contains 13 residues. CDR1 and CDR2 (germline): SSHAT, FNYEAQ (reference sequence). CDR3 DNA: TGTGCCAGCAGTCGGACAGACTACAATGAGCAGCTCTTC. This translates into CASSRTDYNEQLF.

The V gene is TRBV5-4, the J gene TRBJ2-7; weak D call: TRBD1 (6 bases). The V end was cut by 4 bases, the J end by 0 bases, with 17 bases between. This CDR3 has 16 amino acids. CDR1 is SGHNT and CDR2 is YYREEE in the germline V gene (reference sequence). DNA of the CDR3: TGTGCCAGCAGCCAGCCAGGGGCCGCCCTCTCCTACGAGCAGTACTTC. The encoded protein is CASSQPGAALSYEQYF.

The count of this clonotype is one. This sequence joins TRBV10-3 and TRBJ2-3, with D possibly matching TRBD1 (8 bases). Germline-derived CDR1 and CDR2 are ENHRY and SYGVKD. The CDR3 runs to 16 residues. V was trimmed by 5 bases and J by 6 bases, leaving 21 bases between them. Here the CDR3 reads CAISSDRGGKLDTQYF. The CDR3, as DNA: TGTGCCATCAGTAGCGACAGGGGAGGGAAGCTTGATACGCAGTATTTT.

A remark on this clonotype: A much larger clone is a single base away; this may be a read error. The V gene is TRBV10-3, the J gene TRBJ2-3, with a tentative D call TRBD1 (6 bases). The CDR3 consists of 16 residues. Per the germline V gene, CDR1 is ENHRY and CDR2 is SYGVKD. In nucleotides, the CDR3 is TGTGCCAGCAGTGACTCCGAGGGGGTGCCCACAGATACGCAGTATTTT. It is translated as CASSDSEGVPTDTQYF.

The chain employs TRBV19 and TRBJ1-6; the D gene is possibly TRBD1 (5 bases). The CDR3 spans 14 residues. Germline-derived CDR1 and CDR2 are LNHDA and SQIVND (reference sequence). V lost 3 bases to trimming and J lost 10 bases, with 13 bases between them. The CDR3 bases are TGTGCCAGTAGTATGGGGGAATCCCTCTCACCCCTCCACTTT. Protein product: CASSMGESLSPLHF.

This clonotype was seen ten or more times. The genes are TRBV5-4 and TRBJ2-2, with 8 bases aligning to TRBD2. Germline V lookup: CDR1 SGHNT, CDR2 YYREEE (reference sequence). This CDR3 has 14 residues. After removal of 7 bases from V and 4 bases from J, the junction contained 6 bases not matched to a gene. The CDR3 here is CASWGGGSTGELFF. DNA for the CDR3: TGTGCCAGCTGGGGCGGGGGGAGCACCGGGGAGCTGTTTTTT.

The chain is built from TRBV25-1 and TRBJ1-2, with 7 bases fitting TRBD1. Germline V gene sequence: CDR1 MGHDK, CDR2 SYGVNS. The V segment lost 5 bases and the J segment 2 bases; nucleotides outside the gene matches: 5. The CDR3 totals 14 residues. The CDR3 DNA is TGTGCCAGCAGTTGGGCAGGGGGGAACTATGGCTACACCTTC. The encoded protein is CASSWAGGNYGYTF.

V is TRBV10-3 and J is TRBJ2-7; D is unresolved. Trimming cost V 0 bases and J 2 bases, with 5 bases left between them. Looked up from germline, CDR1 is ENHRY and CDR2 is SYGVKD. The CDR3 has 13 residues. Here the CDR3 reads CAISESGPYEQYF. The CDR3, as DNA: TGTGCCATCAGTGAGTCCGGACCCTACGAGCAGTACTTC.

The gene calls are TRBV29-1 and TRBJ2-1; tentative D call: TRBD1 (6 bases). There are 11 residues in the CDR3. V was pared by 2 bases and J by 10 bases, with 9 bases between. Germline V CDR1 and CDR2: SQVTM, ANQGSEA. CDR3 region: CSVEPGGEQFF. CDR3 DNA sequence: TGCAGCGTTGAACCTGGGGGCGAGCAGTTCTTC.

This clonotype was detected only once. This likely comes from a read error, as the CDR3 has no conserved phenylalanine or tryptophan at its end. The chain employs TRBV7-9 and TRBJ2-6; no firm D call. The CDR3 contains 17 residues. Deletions cut 5 bases from V and 0 bases from J, with 14 bases between. Germline CDR1 is SEHNR and CDR2 is FQNEAQ (reference sequence). In DNA, the CDR3 is TGTGCCAGCAGCCCCGACCCCCTTAGCTCTGGGGCCAACGTCCTGACTTCC. Residues: CASSPDPLSSGANVLTS.

There are a few counts of this clonotype. This may be a read error, as it is one base from a much larger clone. The conserved phenylalanine or tryptophan normally closing the CDR3 is absent here, so this likely arose from a read error. The chain couples TRBV19 to TRBJ1-5; 8 bases map to TRBD1. The CDR3 covers 14 residues. The germline CDR1 and CDR2 sequences are LNHDA and SQIVND (reference sequence). J gave up 6 bases and V 1 base, and 2 bases lay outside the gene matches. CDR3 DNA: TGTGCCAGTAGTATAGCAGGGGGCGGTCAGCCCCAGCATTCT. Translating it yields CASSIAGGGQPQHS.

This chain joins TRBV6-1 and TRBJ2-3; the match to TRBD1 covers 7 bases. The CDR3 contains 13 residues. In germline, CDR1 is MNHNS, CDR2 SASEGT. Trimming took 4 bases from V and 4 from J; bases not matched to a gene: 2. The CDR3 DNA reads as TGTGCCAGCAGTGTTGACAGGGCAGATACGCAGTATTTT. Its protein is CASSVDRADTQYF.

The chain uses TRBV10-2 and TRBJ2-7; D uncertain. V was trimmed by 5 bases and J by 0 bases, leaving 23 bases between them. The CDR3 is made up of 18 amino acids. Germline lookup yields CDR1 WSHSY and CDR2 SAAADI. The CDR3 protein is CASSFPQHPGAGSYEQYF. DNA of the CDR3: TGCGCCAGCAGTTTCCCACAACACCCAGGAGCCGGCTCCTACGAGCAGTACTTC.

The J gene is TRBJ2-3, the V gene TRBV24-1, with D possibly matching TRBD2 (6 bases). The CDR3 contains 14 residues. V lost 4 bases and J 2 bases, leaving 9 bases between the germline ends. The germline V gene encodes CDR1 KGHDR and CDR2 SFDVKD. This chain's CDR3 is CATSEEGSTDTQYF. The CDR3 DNA is TGTGCCACCAGTGAGGAGGGCTCCACAGATACGCAGTATTTT.

The J gene is TRBJ2-6, the V gene TRBV20-1, with D perhaps TRBD1 (6 bases). This CDR3 has 15 residues. Germline V CDR1 and CDR2: DFQATT, SNEGSKA (reference sequence). Trimming cost V 4 bases and J 1 base, with 11 bases left between them. Written as DNA, the CDR3 is TGCAGTGCTACTACAGGGATGTCTGGGGCCAACGTCCTGACTTTC. It translates to CSATTGMSGANVLTF.

The V call is TRBV2, the J call TRBJ1-3, with D possibly being TRBD1 (6 bases). CDR1 SNHLY and CDR2 FYNNEI come from the germline V gene. The CDR3 spans 12 residues. Trimming removed 9 bases at V and 3 bases at J, with 9 bases between. DNA of the CDR3: TGTGCCAGAACAGGGTTTGGAAACACCATATATTTT. Translation gives CARTGFGNTIYF.

This clonotype showed up many times. The gene calls are TRBV7-3 and TRBJ1-2; D possibly corresponds to TRBD1 (5 bases). The CDR3 contains 15 residues. V lost 5 bases, J lost 4 bases, and 17 bases lay in between. Germline loops: CDR1 SGHTA, CDR2 FQGTGA. CDR3 nucleotide sequence: TGTGCCAGCAGCCACGGAACGGGGGAAGGCTATGGCTACACCTTC. Its protein product is CASSHGTGEGYGYTF.

J is TRBJ1-1 and V is TRBV7-9, with no clear D. Trimming removed 6 bases at V and 1 base at J, with 15 bases between. Germline assignment: CDR1 SEHNR and CDR2 FQNEAQ (reference sequence). There are 15 residues in the CDR3. CDR3 in DNA: TGTGCCAGCAGAAGCGGTAGGATACAGAACACTGAAGCTTTCTTT. It translates to CASRSGRIQNTEAFF.

The chain links TRBV13 to TRBJ2-7, with D uncertain. The V gene lost 11 bases and the J gene lost 0 bases, with 11 bases spanning the gap. Germline loops: CDR1 PRHDT, CDR2 FYEKMQ (reference sequence). The CDR3 has 12 residues. CDR3 sequence: CARDFNSYEQYF. Here the CDR3 DNA reads TGTGCCCGTGACTTCAACTCCTACGAGCAGTACTTC. Combining the CDR3 with reference TRBV13 and TRBJ2-7 gives the whole variable domain AAGVIQSPRHLIKEKRETATLKCYPIPRHDTVYWYQQGPGQDPQFLISFYEKMQSDKGSIPDRFSAQQFSDYHSELNMSSLELGDSALYFCARDFNSYEQYFGPGTRLTVT.

This clonotype was counted once. The chain uses TRBV20-1 and TRBJ1-6; possible D gene TRBD1, 6 bases. The CDR3 is 14 residues long. Trimming shortened V by 5 bases and J by 10 bases, and 18 bases separated the two germline ends. Germline values: CDR1 DFQATT, CDR2 SNEGSKA (reference sequence). The CDR3 sequence is CSAPDRALGSPLHF. The CDR3 DNA follows: TGCAGTGCTCCGGACAGAGCTTTAGGCTCACCCCTCCACTTT.

The gene calls are TRBV12-3 or TRBV12-4 and TRBJ1-6; 8 bases match TRBD1. CDR3 size: 17 residues. With 5 bases clipped from V and 6 bases from J, the junction kept 12 bases outside the gene matches. CDR3 nucleotide sequence: TGTGCCAGCAGTGCAACGCCTCAGGGGGCGGCTAATTCACCCCTCCACTTT. Residues: CASSATPQGAANSPLHF.

In regard to this clonotype: The germline gene is not matched at one end of the junction; a read error may be the cause. This chain links TRBV10-3 with TRBJ1-1; D may be TRBD1 (6 bases). This CDR3 contains 19 residues. Germline V gene data show CDR1 as ENHRY and CDR2 as SYGVKD. The DNA of the CDR3 is TGTGCCAGCAGTTGCTCGAGGAACGAGCAGGGGAGTTGGTGGACTGAAGCTTTCTTT. Protein: CASSCSRNEQGSWWTEAFF.

The chain joins TRBV10-3 to TRBJ1-1; D gene unclear. Germline CDR1 reads ENHRY; CDR2 reads SYGVKD. V lost 10 bases and J lost 4, with 16 bases in between. The CDR3 sequence is 13 residues long. In nucleotides, the CDR3 is TGTGCCAGCAGGCCAGAGCGAAGCACTGAAGCTTTCTTT. Translated: CASRPERSTEAFF.

This chain joins TRBV10-2 and TRBJ2-1; D is unresolved. Looked up from germline, CDR1 is WSHSY and CDR2 is SAAADI. The CDR3 contains 14 residues. With 4 bases removed from V and 7 bases from J, the gap between germline ends came to 14 bases. The CDR3 sequence: CASSGGSSVNEQFF. CDR3 sequence (DNA): TGCGCCAGCAGTGGTGGCTCAAGTGTAAATGAGCAGTTCTTC.

The V gene is TRBV20-1, the J gene TRBJ1-1; D is possibly TRBD1 (6 bases). The V and J ends lost 1 base and 7 bases respectively, with 13 bases between them. Germline assignment: CDR1 DFQATT and CDR2 SNEGSKA (reference sequence). This CDR3 region has 13 residues. In DNA form, the CDR3 reads TGCAGTGCTAGAGGGATAGGGGGGATTGAAGCTTTCTTT. This encodes CSARGIGGIEAFF.